Presented here are 29 T cell receptor beta chains from one specimen sequenced in a study of cytomegalovirus exposure and HLA in healthy donors. Assay: immunoSEQ multiplex PCR; the TCRdb copy retains only in-frame clones and omits some. The data hold approximately 97,000 clones, with approximately 93% observed a single time. Material for sequencing was PBMCs. These receptors were collected from a woman between 25 and 40 years old in good health and CMV-seropositive.

V is TRBV19 and J is TRBJ2-7; the D gene is possibly TRBD2 (6 bases). This CDR3 comprises 14 residues. V dropped 1 base and J dropped 3 bases, with 10 bases sitting between them. Looked up from germline, CDR1 is LNHDA and CDR2 is SQIVND (reference sequence). The CDR3 here is CASSIAGADYEQYF. The CDR3 DNA reads as TGTGCCAGTAGTATAGCGGGAGCGGACTACGAGCAGTACTTC.

The chain combines TRBV20-1 with TRBJ2-1, with 8 bases that match TRBD2. This CDR3 region has 11 residues. After removal of 6 bases from V and 6 bases from J, the junction contained 1 base not matched to a gene. Germline CDR1 DFQATT, CDR2 SNEGSKA (reference sequence). The CDR3 DNA reads as TGCAGTGCAAGCGGGAGCAATGAGCAGTTCTTC. Residues: CSASGSNEQFF.

This clone was counted a single time. The chain is built from TRBV5-6 and TRBJ2-1, with 10 bases that match TRBD2. There are 17 residues in the CDR3. Trimming removed 4 bases from V and 1 base from J; junction bases left unmatched: 8. The germline gives CDR1 SGHDT, CDR2 YYEEEE. The CDR3: CASSPTSGRESYNEQFF. The DNA of the CDR3 is TGTGCCAGCAGCCCAACAAGCGGGAGGGAGTCCTACAATGAGCAGTTCTTC. The whole variable domain, filled in from reference TRBV5-6 and TRBJ2-1, reads DAGVTQSPTHLIKTRGQQVTLRCSPKSGHDTVSWYQQALGQGPQFIFQYYEEEERQRGNFPDRFSGHQFPNYSSELNVNALLLGDSALYLCASSPTSGRESYNEQFFGPGTRLTVL.

The chain carries TRBV5-1 and TRBJ2-1; D is possibly TRBD1 (5 bases). The CDR3 has 14 residues. The ends were cut back, 0 bases at V and 4 bases at J, with 8 bases in the middle. The V gene's germline CDR1 is SGHRS and CDR2 YFSETQ. CDR3 sequence reads: CASSLVRAYNEQFF. In DNA form, the CDR3 reads TGCGCCAGCAGCTTGGTCAGGGCGTACAATGAGCAGTTCTTC.

The sample holds a few counts of this clone. The chain recombines TRBV9 with TRBJ2-1, with D unresolved. CDR1 and CDR2 from the germline V gene are SGDLS and YYNGEE. This CDR3 contains 15 residues. V lost 0 bases, J lost 4 bases, and 11 bases lay in between. The CDR3 loop reads CASSVGSQVYNEQFF. DNA for the CDR3: TGTGCCAGCAGCGTAGGATCCCAGGTTTACAATGAGCAGTTCTTC.

The genes are TRBV10-2 and TRBJ2-7, with TRBD2 identical over 8 bases. This CDR3 is 14 amino acids long. V gave up 10 bases and J gave up 0 bases; unmatched junction bases: 8. Per the germline V gene, CDR1 is WSHSY and CDR2 is SAAADI. The DNA for the CDR3 is TGCGCCACCTACAAGCGGGAGTCCTCCTACGAGCAGTACTTC. This encodes CATYKRESSYEQYF.

The V gene is TRBV5-4, the J gene TRBJ2-7; TRBD2 aligns across 13 bases. The CDR3 spans 18 residues. Trimming cost V 0 bases and J 3 bases; bases outside gene matches: 9. Germline CDR1 and CDR2: SGHNT and YYREEE (reference sequence). In nucleotides, the CDR3 is TGTGCCAGCAGCTTGGGACTAGCGGGAGGAATAGGATTCTACGAGCAGTACTTC. It yields the protein CASSLGLAGGIGFYEQYF.

The rearrangement links TRBV28 to TRBJ2-7, with TRBD2 matching 10 bases. CDR1 and CDR2 (germline): MDHEN, SYDVKM. The CDR3 runs 17 residues. V lost 4 bases and J lost 4; bases outside the gene matches: 13. CDR3 protein: CASSSRTSGRAFYEQYF. The CDR3 nucleotides are TGTGCCAGCAGTTCCCGGACTAGCGGAAGAGCATTTTACGAGCAGTACTTC.

The chain links TRBV5-1 to TRBJ2-4; tentatively, D is TRBD2 (5 bases). Deletions cut 4 bases from V and 3 bases from J, with 11 bases between. CDR1 is SGHRS, CDR2 YFSETQ, per germline. The CDR3 spans 14 residues. CDR3 in amino acids: CASSPGLIKNIQYF. CDR3 DNA: TGCGCCAGCAGCCCTGGACTTATCAAAAACATTCAGTACTTC.

V and J are TRBV11-2 and TRBJ2-3, with D possibly matching TRBD1 (5 bases). The CDR3 has 16 residues. Germline loops: CDR1 SGHAT, CDR2 FQNNGV. V lost 5 bases and J lost 2, with 17 bases in between. The CDR3 is CASSNRPGENTDTQYF. CDR3 coding DNA: TGTGCCAGCAGCAACAGGCCGGGCGAAAACACAGATACGCAGTATTTT.

The chain links TRBV30 to TRBJ2-3; 10 bases map to TRBD2. V shed 2 bases, J shed 2 bases, and the junction held 4 bases outside the gene matches. This CDR3 contains 15 residues. Looked up from germline, CDR1 is GTSNPN and CDR2 is SVGIG (reference sequence). The CDR3: CAWSSGRDDTDTQYF. Written as DNA, the CDR3 is TGTGCCTGGAGTAGCGGGAGGGACGACACAGATACGCAGTATTTT.

This chain connects TRBV2 to TRBJ2-7, with D unclear. The CDR3 loop spans 12 amino acids. Germline CDR1 is SNHLY and CDR2 is FYNNEI. With 6 bases removed from V and 4 bases from J, the gap between germline ends came to 10 bases. CDR3 residues: CASRPALYEQYF. CDR3 sequence (DNA): TGTGCCAGCAGGCCTGCACTGTACGAGCAGTACTTC.

The chain links TRBV7-9 to TRBJ1-1; D may be TRBD1 (5 bases). The CDR3 extends over 17 amino acids. Between the trimmed V and J ends, which lost 5 bases and 0 bases, there was a span of 19 bases. Germline loops: CDR1 SEHNR, CDR2 FQNEAQ (reference sequence). For the CDR3, the DNA is TGTGCCAGCAGCGCCCCCCCTGGGTGGGGCATGAACACTGAAGCTTTCTTT. Translating it yields CASSAPPGWGMNTEAFF.

This sequence joins TRBV5-1 and TRBJ2-3, with D maybe TRBD1 (5 bases). The CDR3 contains 15 residues. Trimming removed 0 bases from V and 4 bases from J, with 12 bases in between. From germline, CDR1 is SGHRS and CDR2 YFSETQ. The CDR3 sequence is CASSLVQGQSDTQYF. The CDR3 DNA is TGCGCCAGCAGCTTGGTCCAGGGTCAATCAGATACGCAGTATTTT. The full variable domain, rest sourced from reference TRBV5-1 and TRBJ2-3, is KAGVTQTPRYLIKTRGQQVTLSCSPISGHRSVSWYQQTPGQGLQFLFEYFSETQRNKGNFPGRFSGRQFSNSRSEMNVSTLELGDSALYLCASSLVQGQSDTQYFGPGTRLTVL.

In this sample, this clone turned up once. The V gene is TRBV5-4, the J gene TRBJ1-2; tentative D call: TRBD1 (6 bases). V shed 2 bases and J shed 8 bases, with 31 bases lying between them. Germline assignment: CDR1 SGHNT and CDR2 YYREEE (reference sequence). This CDR3 is built from 19 residues. For the CDR3, the DNA is TGTGCCAGCAGCTTATCTGGGCTAGGTACGGCAGGGGTTCTCATCGGCTACACCTTC. This gives the protein CASSLSGLGTAGVLIGYTF.

This clone was recorded only once. This chain connects TRBV5-4 to TRBJ1-1; TRBD1 matches at 7 bases. The trim removed 4 bases at V and 1 base at J, leaving 7 bases unmatched. CDR3 length: 15 amino acids. Looked up from germline, CDR1 is SGHNT and CDR2 is YYREEE (reference sequence). CDR3 residues: CASSPPRGANTEAFF. For the CDR3, the DNA is TGTGCCAGCAGCCCCCCCAGGGGGGCGAACACTGAAGCTTTCTTT.

The CDR3 coding sequence is TGTGCCAGCAGCACGAGAGGTCCCAACACCGGGGAGCTGTTTTTT. It specifies CASSTRGPNTGELFF. V and J are TRBV11-2 and TRBJ2-2; D gene uncertain. V was pared by 5 bases and J by 2 bases, with 12 bases between. CDR3 length equals 15 residues. The germline V gene encodes CDR1 SGHAT and CDR2 FQNNGV.

The V and J genes are TRBV27 and TRBJ1-5; 8 positions agree with TRBD1. Germline CDR1 is MNHEY and CDR2 is SMNVEV (reference sequence). V lost 9 bases and J lost 8; bases outside the gene matches: 12. This CDR3 has 14 residues. The CDR3 DNA sequence: TGTGCCAGTCGTGACAGGGGCCAGAGGGAGCCCCAGCATTTT. Translation gives CASRDRGQREPQHF.

The chain employs TRBV4-1 and TRBJ1-2, with D unclear. CDR1 and CDR2 (germline): MGHRA, YSYEKL. The CDR3 length is 17 residues. V gave up 0 bases and J gave up 3 bases, with 17 bases separating them. CDR3 sequence reads: CASSQEETAVGYYGYTF. The CDR3 DNA sequence: TGCGCCAGCAGCCAAGAAGAAACCGCTGTCGGTTACTATGGCTACACCTTC.

CDR3 in DNA: TGTGCCAGCAGCCCCGAGCGGGGGGACAATGAGCAGTTCTTC. Translation: CASSPERGDNEQFF. The chain couples TRBV11-2 to TRBJ2-1, with TRBD2 matching 9 bases. This CDR3 has 14 amino acids. Germline CDR1 SGHAT, CDR2 FQNNGV. V gave up 5 bases and J gave up 5 bases; unmatched junction bases: 4.

V gene TRBV5-1 combines with J gene TRBJ2-1, with D possibly being TRBD1 (6 bases). The V gene's germline CDR1 is SGHRS and CDR2 YFSETQ. The CDR3 runs to 15 residues. The V gene lost 4 bases and the J gene lost 4 bases, with 15 bases spanning the gap. This CDR3 reads CASSPSGTTYNEQFF. In nucleotides, the CDR3 is TGCGCCAGCAGCCCGTCCGGGACAACTTACAATGAGCAGTTCTTC.

The V and J genes are TRBV14 and TRBJ2-5; no reliable D call. V gave up 0 bases and J gave up 7 bases, with 12 bases separating them. The CDR3 contains 14 residues. Germline values: CDR1 SGHDN, CDR2 FVKESK. The CDR3 sequence is CASSQDGTTGTQYF. CDR3 in DNA: TGTGCCAGCAGCCAAGATGGAACCACGGGGACCCAGTACTTC.

CDR3 in DNA: TGTGCCAGCAGCCCGCGGGACCAAGAGACCCAGTACTTC. Translation: CASSPRDQETQYF. The chain joins TRBV11-3 to TRBJ2-5, with D possibly matching TRBD2 (5 bases). The CDR3 loop spans 13 amino acids. Germline V CDR1 and CDR2: SGHNT, YENEEA. V was shortened by 5 bases and J by 0 bases, with 7 bases between the two germline ends.

The chain employs TRBV10-3 and TRBJ2-3; D is possibly TRBD2 (6 bases). This CDR3 has 14 residues. Germline lookup yields CDR1 ENHRY and CDR2 SYGVKD. Trimming cost V 10 bases and J 2 bases, with 16 bases left between them. The CDR3 DNA reads TGTGCCACGATCGGTGGGGGGATCACAGATACGCAGTATTTT. It codes for CATIGGGITDTQYF.

The chain couples TRBV7-3 to TRBJ2-3, with 7 bases aligning to TRBD1. The germline V gene encodes CDR1 SGHTA and CDR2 FQGTGA. The CDR3 has 15 amino acids. V was pared by 5 bases and J by 5 bases, with 10 bases of the junction left unmatched. The chain's CDR3 is CASSLGGGPGDTQYF. The CDR3 DNA is TGTGCCAGCAGCCTAGGGGGCGGCCCGGGAGATACGCAGTATTTT.

This rearrangement joins TRBV6-5 to TRBJ1-2, with TRBD1 as a possible D gene (6 bases). V was shortened by 2 bases and J by 5 bases, with 18 bases between the two germline ends. Germline assignment: CDR1 MNHEY and CDR2 SVGAGI. This CDR3 comprises 16 residues. CDR3 nucleotide sequence: TGTGCCAGCAGTTACCGGACAGCTGGAAACCAATATGGCTACACCTTC. This gives the protein CASSYRTAGNQYGYTF.

The chain couples TRBV27 to TRBJ2-4; TRBD2 aligns across 7 bases. With 6 bases clipped from V and 6 bases from J, the junction kept 14 bases outside the gene matches. CDR1 MNHEY and CDR2 SMNVEV come from the germline V gene (reference sequence). The CDR3 is 16 amino acids. CDR3 protein: CASSTLFGRAGNIQYF. DNA for the CDR3: TGTGCCAGCAGCACCTTGTTTGGGAGGGCCGGAAACATTCAGTACTTC.

The chain has TRBV7-2 and TRBJ2-3; no clear D. V lost 1 base and J 2 bases, leaving 7 bases between the germline ends. Germline V CDR1 and CDR2: SGHTA, FQGNSA. The CDR3 is made up of 14 amino acids. Written as DNA, the CDR3 is TGTGCCAGCAGCTTAGTAGTTAACACAGATACGCAGTATTTT. Translation gives CASSLVVNTDTQYF. The full variable domain, with the rest looked up from reference TRBV7-2 and TRBJ2-3, is GAGVSQSPSNKVTEKGKDVELRCDPISGHTALYWYRQSLGQGLEFLIYFQGNSAPDKSGLPSDRFSAERTGGSVSTLTIQRTQQEDSAVYLCASSLVVNTDTQYFGPGTRLTVL.

The chain joins TRBV25-1 to TRBJ1-3; D is undetermined. Germline V CDR1 and CDR2: MGHDK, SYGVNS. The CDR3 runs to 13 residues. Trimming shortened V by 2 bases and J by 4 bases, and 6 bases separated the two germline ends. The CDR3 loop is CASSEVSGNTIYF. The CDR3 DNA reads TGTGCCAGCAGTGAAGTGTCAGGAAACACCATATATTTT.